This entry lists 5 T cell receptor beta chains sequenced from one sample in a study of T cell responses to AZD1222 COVID-19 vaccine. This table comes from immunoSEQ multiplex PCR, and its TCRdb copy is limited to in-frame clones, with some not included. The data hold approximately 120,000 clones, with 93% observed a single time. This material consisted of peripheral blood, taken on day 0 of AZD1222 vaccination. The receptors stem from an adult in good health.

The chain carries TRBV28 and TRBJ2-7; D unclear. Per the germline V gene, CDR1 is MDHEN and CDR2 is SYDVKM. The germline V and J ends were trimmed by 3 bases and 2 bases, with 11 bases remaining between them. CDR3 length equals 14 residues. The CDR3 spells CASSFRSATYEQYF. CDR3 coding DNA: TGTGCCAGCAGTTTCCGCTCAGCTACCTACGAGCAGTACTTC.

The CDR3 protein is CASSMLSSPYEQYF. The CDR3 nucleotides read TGTGCCAGTAGTATGCTGAGCTCGCCCTACGAGCAGTACTTC. The rearrangement joins TRBV19 to TRBJ2-7; no firm D call. The CDR3 is 14 amino acids. The V and J ends lost 3 bases and 2 bases respectively, with 11 bases between them. Germline CDR1 and CDR2: LNHDA and SQIVND (reference sequence).

J is TRBJ2-7 and V is TRBV10-1; perhaps TRBD1 as D (6 bases). The length of the CDR3 is 13 residues. CDR1 and CDR2 from the germline V gene are WNHNN and SYGVQD (reference sequence). Trimming stripped 9 bases from V and 5 bases from J, with 17 bases between. The CDR3 DNA is TGCGCCAGACCGGGACAAAAGTCCCACGAGCAGTACTTC. Encoded protein: CARPGQKSHEQYF.

The chain uses TRBV2 and TRBJ1-5; tentative D call: TRBD1 (5 bases). The CDR3 runs 14 residues. Germline CDR1 SNHLY, CDR2 FYNNEI. The V end lost 7 bases, the J end lost 5 bases, and 15 bases lay between the germline ends. This CDR3 is CASTPLGGYQPQHF. DNA of the CDR3: TGTGCCAGCACCCCCCTGGGGGGTTATCAGCCCCAGCATTTT.

The chain recombines TRBV7-9 with TRBJ2-4, with D unclear. The CDR3 spans 15 residues. Deletions cut 1 base from V and 0 bases from J, with 7 bases between. Per germline, CDR1 SEHNR and CDR2 FQNEAQ (reference sequence). The chain's CDR3 is CASSLVREAKNIQYF. CDR3 DNA sequence: TGTGCCAGCAGCTTAGTTCGTGAAGCCAAAAACATTCAGTACTTC.